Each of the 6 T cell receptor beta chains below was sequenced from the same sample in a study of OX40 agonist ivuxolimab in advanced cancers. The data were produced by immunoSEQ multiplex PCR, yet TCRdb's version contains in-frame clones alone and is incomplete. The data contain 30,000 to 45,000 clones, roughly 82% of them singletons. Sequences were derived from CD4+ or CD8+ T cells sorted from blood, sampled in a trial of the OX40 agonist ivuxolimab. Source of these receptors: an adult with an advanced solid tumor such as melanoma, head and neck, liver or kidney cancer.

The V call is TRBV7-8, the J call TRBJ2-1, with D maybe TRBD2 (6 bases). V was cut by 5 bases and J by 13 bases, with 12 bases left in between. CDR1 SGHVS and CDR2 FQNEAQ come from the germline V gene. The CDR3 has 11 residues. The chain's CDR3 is CASSAGTYQFF. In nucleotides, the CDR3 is TGTGCCAGCAGCGCGGGGACCTACCAGTTCTTC.

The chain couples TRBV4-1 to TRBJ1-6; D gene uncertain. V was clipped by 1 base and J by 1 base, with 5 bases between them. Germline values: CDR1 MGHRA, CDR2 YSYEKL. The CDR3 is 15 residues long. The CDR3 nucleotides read TGCGCCAGCAGCCAAGGCGGGTCCTATAATTCACCCCTCCACTTT. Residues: CASSQGGSYNSPLHF.

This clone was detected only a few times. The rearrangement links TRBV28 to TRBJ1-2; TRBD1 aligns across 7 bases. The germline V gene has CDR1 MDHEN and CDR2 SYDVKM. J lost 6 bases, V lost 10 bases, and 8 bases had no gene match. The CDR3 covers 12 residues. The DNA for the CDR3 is TGTGCCATCCAAGACAGGGTTGATGGCTACACCTTC. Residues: CAIQDRVDGYTF.

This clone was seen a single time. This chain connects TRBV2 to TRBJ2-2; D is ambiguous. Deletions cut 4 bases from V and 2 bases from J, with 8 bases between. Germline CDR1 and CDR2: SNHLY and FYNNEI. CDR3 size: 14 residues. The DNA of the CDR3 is TGTGCCAGCAGTGGAACCGCCAACACCGGGGAGCTGTTTTTT. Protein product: CASSGTANTGELFF.

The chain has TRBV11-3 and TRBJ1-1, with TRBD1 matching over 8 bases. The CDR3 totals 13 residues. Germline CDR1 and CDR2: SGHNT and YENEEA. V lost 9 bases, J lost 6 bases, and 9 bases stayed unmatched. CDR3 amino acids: CASSKEQGAEAFF. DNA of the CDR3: TGTGCCAGTTCCAAGGAACAGGGGGCTGAAGCTTTCTTT.

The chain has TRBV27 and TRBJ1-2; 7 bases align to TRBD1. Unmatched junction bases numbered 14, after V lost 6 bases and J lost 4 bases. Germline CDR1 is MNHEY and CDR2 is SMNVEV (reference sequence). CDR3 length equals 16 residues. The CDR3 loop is CASRGVRDSSIYGYTF. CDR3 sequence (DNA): TGTGCCAGCAGGGGGGTCCGGGACAGCTCAATCTATGGCTACACCTTC.